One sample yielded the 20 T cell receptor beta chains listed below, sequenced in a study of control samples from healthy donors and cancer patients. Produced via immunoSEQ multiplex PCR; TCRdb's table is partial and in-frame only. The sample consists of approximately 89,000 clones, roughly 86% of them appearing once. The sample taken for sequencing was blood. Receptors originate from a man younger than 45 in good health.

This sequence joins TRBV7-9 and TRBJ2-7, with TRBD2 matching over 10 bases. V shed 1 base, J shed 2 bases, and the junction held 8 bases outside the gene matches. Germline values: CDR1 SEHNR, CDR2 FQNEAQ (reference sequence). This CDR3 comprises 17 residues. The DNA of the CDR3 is TGTGCCAGCAGCTTAGGGGAACTAGCGGGGTTTACCTACGAGCAGTACTTC. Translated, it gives CASSLGELAGFTYEQYF.

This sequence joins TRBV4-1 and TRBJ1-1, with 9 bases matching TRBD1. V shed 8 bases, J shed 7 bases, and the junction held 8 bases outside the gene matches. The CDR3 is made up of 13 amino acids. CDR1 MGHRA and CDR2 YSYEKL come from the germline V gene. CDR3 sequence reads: CASAPTGGVEAFF. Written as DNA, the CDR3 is TGCGCCAGCGCCCCAACAGGGGGCGTTGAAGCTTTCTTT.

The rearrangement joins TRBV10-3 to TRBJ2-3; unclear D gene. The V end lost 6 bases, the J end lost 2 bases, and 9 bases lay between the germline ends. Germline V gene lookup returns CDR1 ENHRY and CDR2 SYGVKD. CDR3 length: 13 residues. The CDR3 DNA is TGTGCCATCAGCGGTCGTGACACAGATACGCAGTATTTT. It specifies CAISGRDTDTQYF.

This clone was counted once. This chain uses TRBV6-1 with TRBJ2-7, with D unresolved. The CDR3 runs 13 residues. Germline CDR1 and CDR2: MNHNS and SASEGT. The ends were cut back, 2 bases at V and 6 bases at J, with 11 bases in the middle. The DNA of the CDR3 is TGTGCCAGCAGTGAAAAGTTGTCTACCGAGCAGTACGTC. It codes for CASSEKLSTEQYV.

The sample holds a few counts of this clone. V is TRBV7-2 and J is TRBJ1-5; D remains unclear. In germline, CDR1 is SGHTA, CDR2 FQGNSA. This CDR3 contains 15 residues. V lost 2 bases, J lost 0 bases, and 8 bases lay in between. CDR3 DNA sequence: TGTGCCAGCAGCTTATCCGAGTATAGCAATCAGCCCCAGCATTTT. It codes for CASSLSEYSNQPQHF.

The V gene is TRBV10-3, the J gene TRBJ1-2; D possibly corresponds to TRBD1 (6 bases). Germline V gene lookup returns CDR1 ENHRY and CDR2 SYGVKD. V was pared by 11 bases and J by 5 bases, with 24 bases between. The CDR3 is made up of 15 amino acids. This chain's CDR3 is CASGPDDGTLYGYTF. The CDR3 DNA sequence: TGTGCCTCCGGGCCTGACGATGGGACACTTTATGGCTACACCTTC.

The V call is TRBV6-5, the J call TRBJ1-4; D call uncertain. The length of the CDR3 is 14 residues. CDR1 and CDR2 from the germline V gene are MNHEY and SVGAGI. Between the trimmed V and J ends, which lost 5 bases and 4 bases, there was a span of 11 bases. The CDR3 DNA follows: TGTGCCAGCAGTAGGCAGGCCGATAATGAAAAACTGTTTTTT. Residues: CASSRQADNEKLFF.

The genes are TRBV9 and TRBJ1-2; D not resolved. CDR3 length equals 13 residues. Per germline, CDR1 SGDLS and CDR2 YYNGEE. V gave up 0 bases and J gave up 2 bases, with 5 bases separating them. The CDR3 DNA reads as TGTGCCAGCAGCGTAGACTTCAACTATGGCTACACCTTC. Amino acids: CASSVDFNYGYTF.

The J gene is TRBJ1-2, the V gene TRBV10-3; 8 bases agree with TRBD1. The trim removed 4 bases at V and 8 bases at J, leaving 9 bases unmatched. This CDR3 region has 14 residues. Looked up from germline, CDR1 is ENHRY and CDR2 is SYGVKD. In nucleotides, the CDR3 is TGTGCCATCAGTGGGATCCGGGACAGGACAGGCTACACCTTC. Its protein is CAISGIRDRTGYTF.

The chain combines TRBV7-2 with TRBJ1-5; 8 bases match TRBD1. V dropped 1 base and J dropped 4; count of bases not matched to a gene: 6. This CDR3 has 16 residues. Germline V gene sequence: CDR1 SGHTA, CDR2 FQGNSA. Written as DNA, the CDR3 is TGTGCCAGCAGCTTAGTGGGGCGGACAGGGAATCAGCCCCAGCATTTT. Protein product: CASSLVGRTGNQPQHF.

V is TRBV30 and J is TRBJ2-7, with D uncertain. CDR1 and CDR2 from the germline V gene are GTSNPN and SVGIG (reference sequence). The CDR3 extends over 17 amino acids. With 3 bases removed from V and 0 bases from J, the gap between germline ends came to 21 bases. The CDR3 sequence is CAWRGWTDRTSSYEQYF. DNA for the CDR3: TGTGCCTGGAGGGGCTGGACGGACCGCACCTCCTCCTACGAGCAGTACTTC.

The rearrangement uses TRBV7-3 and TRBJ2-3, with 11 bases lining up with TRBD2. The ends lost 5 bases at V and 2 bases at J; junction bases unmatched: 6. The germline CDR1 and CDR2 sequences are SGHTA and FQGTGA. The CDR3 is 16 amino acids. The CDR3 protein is CASSPGTSGLTDTQYF. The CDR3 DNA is TGTGCCAGCAGCCCCGGGACTAGCGGACTCACAGATACGCAGTATTTT.

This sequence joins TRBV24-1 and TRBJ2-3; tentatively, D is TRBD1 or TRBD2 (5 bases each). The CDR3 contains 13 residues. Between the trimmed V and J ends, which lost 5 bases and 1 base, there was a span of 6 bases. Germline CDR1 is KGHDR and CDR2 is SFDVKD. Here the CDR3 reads CATSGGGTDTQYF. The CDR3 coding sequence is TGTGCCACCAGTGGAGGGGGCACAGATACGCAGTATTTT.

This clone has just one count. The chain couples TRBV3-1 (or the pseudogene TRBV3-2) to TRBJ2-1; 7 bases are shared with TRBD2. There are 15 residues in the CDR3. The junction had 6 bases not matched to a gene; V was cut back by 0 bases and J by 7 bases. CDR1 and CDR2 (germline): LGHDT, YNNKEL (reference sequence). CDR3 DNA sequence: TGTGCCAGCAGCCAAGATGGGGGGGAGTGGAATGAGCAGTTCTTC. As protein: CASSQDGGEWNEQFF.

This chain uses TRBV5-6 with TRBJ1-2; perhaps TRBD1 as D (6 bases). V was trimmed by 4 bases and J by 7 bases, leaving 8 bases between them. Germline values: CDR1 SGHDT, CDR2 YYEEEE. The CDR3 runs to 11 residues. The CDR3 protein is CASSRDIGYTF. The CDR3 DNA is TGTGCCAGCAGCCGGGACATTGGCTACACCTTC.

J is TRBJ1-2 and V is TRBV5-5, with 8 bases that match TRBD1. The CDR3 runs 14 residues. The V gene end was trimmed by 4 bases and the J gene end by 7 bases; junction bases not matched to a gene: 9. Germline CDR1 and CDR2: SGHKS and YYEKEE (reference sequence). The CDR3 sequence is CASSPDREGVGYTF. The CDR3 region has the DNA TGTGCCAGCAGCCCGGACAGGGAAGGGGTTGGCTACACCTTC.

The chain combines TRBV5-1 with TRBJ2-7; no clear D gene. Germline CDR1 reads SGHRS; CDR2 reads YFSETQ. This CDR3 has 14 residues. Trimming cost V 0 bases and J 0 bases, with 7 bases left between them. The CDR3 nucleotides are TGCGCCAGCAGCTTGGTTGGGTCCTCCTACGAGCAGTACTTC. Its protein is CASSLVGSSYEQYF.

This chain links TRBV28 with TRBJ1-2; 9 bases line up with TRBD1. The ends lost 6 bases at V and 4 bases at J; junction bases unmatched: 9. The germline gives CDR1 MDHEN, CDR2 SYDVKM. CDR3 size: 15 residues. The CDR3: CASRSTGGSFYGYTF. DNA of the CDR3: TGTGCCAGCAGATCAACAGGGGGCTCCTTCTATGGCTACACCTTC.

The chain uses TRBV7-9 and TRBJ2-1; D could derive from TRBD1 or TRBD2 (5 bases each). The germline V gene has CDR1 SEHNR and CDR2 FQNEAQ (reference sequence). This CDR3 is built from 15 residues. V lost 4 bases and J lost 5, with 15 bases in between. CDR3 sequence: CASSSPGLRDNEQFF. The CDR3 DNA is TGTGCCAGCAGCTCACCGGGGCTGAGGGACAATGAGCAGTTCTTC.

CDR3 sequence: CAGYKGESYGYTF. Written as DNA, the CDR3 is TGTGCCGGGTACAAGGGGGAGTCCTATGGCTACACCTTC. The chain has TRBV6-5 and TRBJ1-2; tentative D call: TRBD1 (6 bases). V was cut by 11 bases and J by 4 bases, with 17 bases left in between. CDR3 length: 13 amino acids. Germline CDR1 reads MNHEY; CDR2 reads SVGAGI.